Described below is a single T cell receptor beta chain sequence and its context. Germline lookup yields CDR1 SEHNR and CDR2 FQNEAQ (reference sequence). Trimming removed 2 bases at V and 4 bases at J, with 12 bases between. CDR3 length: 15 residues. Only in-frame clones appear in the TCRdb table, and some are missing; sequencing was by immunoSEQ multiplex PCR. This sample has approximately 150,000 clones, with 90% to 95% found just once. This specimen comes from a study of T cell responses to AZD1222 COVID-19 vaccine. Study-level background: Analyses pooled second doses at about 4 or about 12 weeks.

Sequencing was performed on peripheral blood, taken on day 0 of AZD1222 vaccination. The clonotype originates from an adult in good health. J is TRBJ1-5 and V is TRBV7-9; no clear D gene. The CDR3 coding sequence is TGTGCCAGCAGCTTATCGACAACTGGGAATCAGCCCCAGCATTTT. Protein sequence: CASSLSTTGNQPQHF.